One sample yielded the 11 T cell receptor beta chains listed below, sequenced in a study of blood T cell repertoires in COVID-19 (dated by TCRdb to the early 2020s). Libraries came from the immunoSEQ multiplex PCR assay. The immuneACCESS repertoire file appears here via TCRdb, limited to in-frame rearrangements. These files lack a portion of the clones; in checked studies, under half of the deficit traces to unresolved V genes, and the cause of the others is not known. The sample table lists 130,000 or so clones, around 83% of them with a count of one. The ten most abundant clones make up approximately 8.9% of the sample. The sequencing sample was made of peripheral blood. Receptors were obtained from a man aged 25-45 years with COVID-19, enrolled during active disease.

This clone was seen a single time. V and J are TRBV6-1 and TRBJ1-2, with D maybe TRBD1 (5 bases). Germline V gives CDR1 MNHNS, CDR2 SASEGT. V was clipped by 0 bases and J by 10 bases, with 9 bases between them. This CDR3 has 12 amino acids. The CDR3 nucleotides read TGTGCCAGCAGTGAAGCGGGGGGGGACTACACCTTC. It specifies CASSEAGGDYTF.

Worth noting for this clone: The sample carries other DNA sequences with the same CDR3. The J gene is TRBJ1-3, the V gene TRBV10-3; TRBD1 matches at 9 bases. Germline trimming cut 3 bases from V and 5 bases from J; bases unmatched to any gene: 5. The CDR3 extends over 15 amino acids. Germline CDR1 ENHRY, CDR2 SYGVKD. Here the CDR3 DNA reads TGTGCCATCAGTGATCCGGGACAGGGAAGAAACACCATATATTTT. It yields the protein CAISDPGQGRNTIYF.

The CDR3 is CASSLGGVNTGELFF. CDR3 sequence (DNA): TGTGCCAGCAGTTTAGGGGGGGTGAACACCGGGGAGCTGTTTTTT. The chain recombines TRBV28 with TRBJ2-2; 7 bases fit TRBD2. The V segment lost 2 bases and the J segment 1 base; nucleotides outside the gene matches: 1. The CDR3 totals 15 residues. Germline V gene sequence: CDR1 MDHEN, CDR2 SYDVKM. The full variable domain, in which reference TRBV28 and TRBJ2-2 provide the parts outside the CDR3, is DVKVTQSSRYLVKRTGEKVFLECVQDMDHENMFWYRQDPGLGLRLIYFSYDVKMKEKGDIPEGYSVSREKKERFSLILESASTNQTSMYLCASSLGGVNTGELFFGEGSRLTVL.

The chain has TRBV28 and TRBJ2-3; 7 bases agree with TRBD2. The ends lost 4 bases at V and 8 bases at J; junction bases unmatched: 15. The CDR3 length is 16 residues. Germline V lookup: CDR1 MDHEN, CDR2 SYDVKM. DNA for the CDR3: TGTGCCAGCAGTTCCCGTCGACTAGCTGGGGGGATTACGCAGTATTTT. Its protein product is CASSSRRLAGGITQYF.

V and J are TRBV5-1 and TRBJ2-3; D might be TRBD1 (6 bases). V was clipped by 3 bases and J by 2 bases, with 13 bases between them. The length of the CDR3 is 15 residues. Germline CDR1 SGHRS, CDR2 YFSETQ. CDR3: CASSWTASYTDTQYF. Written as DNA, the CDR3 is TGCGCCAGCAGCTGGACAGCCTCCTACACAGATACGCAGTATTTT.

The CDR3 nucleotides are TGTGCCAGCAGTTACTTAGTGTTATATGGCTACACCTTC. Protein: CASSYLVLYGYTF. The chain employs TRBV6-6 and TRBJ1-2; D uncertain. Germline CDR1 reads MNHNY; CDR2 reads SVGAGI (reference sequence). The CDR3 extends over 13 amino acids. Trimming pared 1 base from V and 5 bases from J, leaving 8 bases between.

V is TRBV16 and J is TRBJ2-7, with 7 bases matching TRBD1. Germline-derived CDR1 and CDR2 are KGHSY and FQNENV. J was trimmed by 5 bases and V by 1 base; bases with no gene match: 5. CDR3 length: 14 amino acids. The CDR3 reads CASSQLGTVDEQYF. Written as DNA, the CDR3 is TGTGCCAGCAGCCAATTGGGGACAGTCGACGAGCAGTACTTC.

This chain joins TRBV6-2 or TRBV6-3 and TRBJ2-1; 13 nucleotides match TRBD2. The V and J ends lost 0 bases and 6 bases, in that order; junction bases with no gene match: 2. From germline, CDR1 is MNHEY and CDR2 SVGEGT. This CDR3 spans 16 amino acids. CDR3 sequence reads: CASSYSGLAGSNEQFF. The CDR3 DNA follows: TGTGCCAGCAGTTACTCGGGACTAGCGGGATCCAATGAGCAGTTCTTC.

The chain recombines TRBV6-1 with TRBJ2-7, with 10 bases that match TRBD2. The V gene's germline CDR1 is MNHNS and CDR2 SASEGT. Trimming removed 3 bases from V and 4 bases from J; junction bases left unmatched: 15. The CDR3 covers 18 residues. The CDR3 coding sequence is TGTGCCAGCAGTGACGACCCCCGGGGGTCTAGCGGGAGTTACGAGCAGTACTTC. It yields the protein CASSDDPRGSSGSYEQYF.

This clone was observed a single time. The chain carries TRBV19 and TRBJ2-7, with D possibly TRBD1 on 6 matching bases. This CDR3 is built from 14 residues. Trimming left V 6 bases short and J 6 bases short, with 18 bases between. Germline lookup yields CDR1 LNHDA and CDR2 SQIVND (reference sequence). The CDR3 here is CASRAGQSVPEQYF. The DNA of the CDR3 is TGTGCCAGTAGGGCCGGACAGAGCGTTCCCGAGCAGTACTTC.

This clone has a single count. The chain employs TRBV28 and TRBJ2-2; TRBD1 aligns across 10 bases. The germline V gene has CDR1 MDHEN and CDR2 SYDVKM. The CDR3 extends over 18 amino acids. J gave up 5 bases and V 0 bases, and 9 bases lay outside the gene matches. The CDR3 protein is CASSLWGTGADFTGELFF. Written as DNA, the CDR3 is TGTGCCAGCAGTTTATGGGGGACAGGGGCCGATTTTACCGGGGAGCTGTTTTTT.